What follows are 28 T cell receptor beta chains derived from one specimen sequenced in a study of T-cell reconstitution after alpha-beta-depleted transplantation in children. Preparation of the TCRbeta library used unique molecular identifiers. TCRdb passed the PCR reads through MiXCR, listing each CDR3 protein once. Among more than 550,000 distinct CDR3 sequences, about 10% were seen once, and the ten largest hold roughly 4%. This sample comprised PBMCs from the stem cell graft donor, obtained from the stem cell graft. The receptor source for this set is a human donor who donated a stem cell graft to a child with acute myeloid leukemia.

This chain joins TRBV11-2 and TRBJ2-7; 9 nucleotides match TRBD1. The V gene's germline CDR1 is SGHAT and CDR2 FQNNGV. V lost 3 bases, J lost 4 bases, and 4 bases stayed unmatched. This CDR3 region has 14 residues. The CDR3, as DNA: TGTGCCAGCAGCTTTCGACAGGGGGTATACGAGCAGTACTTC. Translation gives CASSFRQGVYEQYF. The full variable domain, with the rest looked up from reference TRBV11-2 and TRBJ2-7, is EAGVAQSPRYKIIEKRQSVAFWCNPISGHATLYWYQQILGQGPKLLIQFQNNGVVDDSQLPKDRFSAERLKGVDSTLKIQPAKLEDSAVYLCASSFRQGVYEQYFGPGTRLTVT.

This clonotype was seen only a few times. V gene TRBV20-1 combines with J gene TRBJ2-3; 9 nucleotides agree with TRBD2. Germline assignment: CDR1 DFQATT and CDR2 SNEGSKA (reference sequence). With 3 bases clipped from V and 8 bases from J, the junction kept 9 bases outside the gene matches. The CDR3 is 14 amino acids. The CDR3 DNA reads TGCAGTGCTAGTGGGGTAGCGGGAGCAGCTACGCAGTATTTT. Its translation: CSASGVAGAATQYF.

The table lists this clonotype with a few counts. This chain links TRBV7-9 with TRBJ2-2, with 7 bases identical to TRBD1. The CDR3 totals 14 residues. The germline CDR1 and CDR2 sequences are SEHNR and FQNEAQ (reference sequence). The ends lost 5 bases at V and 7 bases at J; junction bases unmatched: 7. The CDR3 loop is CASSILQGNGELFF. CDR3 nucleotides: TGTGCCAGCAGCATACTACAGGGGAACGGGGAGCTGTTTTTT.

V usage is TRBV27 and J usage is TRBJ2-5; TRBD2 matches at 8 bases. Trimming took 6 bases from V and 7 from J; bases not matched to a gene: 4. The CDR3 is 12 residues long. The V gene's germline CDR1 is MNHEY and CDR2 SMNVEV (reference sequence). CDR3: CASSVLAGTQYF. For the CDR3, the DNA is TGTGCCAGCAGCGTCCTAGCGGGGACCCAGTACTTC.

This clonotype has at least ten counts. The chain employs TRBV6-2 or TRBV6-3 and TRBJ2-2, with 9 bases that match TRBD2. The CDR3 extends over 16 amino acids. After removal of 10 bases from V and 2 bases from J, the junction contained 11 bases not matched to a gene. The germline gives CDR1 MNHEY, CDR2 SVGEGT. The CDR3 spells CATKASGLANTGELFF. CDR3 DNA sequence: TGTGCCACCAAAGCTTCGGGACTAGCCAACACCGGGGAGCTGTTTTTT.

This clonotype was seen ten or more times. This rearrangement joins TRBV7-3 to TRBJ2-1; TRBD2 matches 7 bases. Germline V gene sequence: CDR1 SGHTA, CDR2 FQGTGA. The V and J ends lost 8 bases and 5 bases, in that order; junction bases with no gene match: 6. This CDR3 region has 13 residues. Written as DNA, the CDR3 is TGTGCCAGCGCAATGACTAGCCACAATGAGCAGTTCTTC. Protein: CASAMTSHNEQFF.

V is TRBV5-1 and J is TRBJ2-1; D is unresolved. V was shortened by 2 bases and J by 5 bases, with 11 bases between the two germline ends. Germline-derived CDR1 and CDR2 are SGHRS and YFSETQ. CDR3 length equals 14 residues. The CDR3 loop reads CASSLDPKDNEQFF. For the CDR3, the DNA is TGCGCCAGCAGCTTAGACCCGAAAGACAATGAGCAGTTCTTC.

This chain uses TRBV11-2 with TRBJ1-3; D might be TRBD1 (6 bases). Trimming removed 0 bases from V and 0 bases from J, with 12 bases in between. Germline CDR1 reads SGHAT; CDR2 reads FQNNGV. This CDR3 has 17 amino acids. The CDR3 loop is CASSLDRGLYSGNTIYF. In DNA form, the CDR3 reads TGTGCCAGCAGCTTAGATCGGGGGCTTTACTCTGGAAACACCATATATTTT.

A note on this clonotype: A much larger clone differs by one base, so this may be a read error. This rearrangement joins TRBV9 to TRBJ2-1; D is uncertain. This CDR3 is 13 amino acids long. The V end lost 0 bases, the J end lost 7 bases, and 8 bases lay between the germline ends. CDR1 and CDR2 (germline): SGDLS, YYNGEE. The CDR3 reads CASSVGSDNEQFF. DNA for the CDR3: TGTGCCAGCAGCGTAGGGAGTGATAATGAGCAGTTCTTC. The whole variable domain, filled in from reference TRBV9 and TRBJ2-1, reads DSGVTQTPKHLITATGQRVTLRCSPRSGDLSVYWYQQSLDQGLQFLIQYYNGEERAKGNILERFSAQQFPDLHSELNLSSLELGDSALYFCASSVGSDNEQFFGPGTRLTVL.

This clonotype was counted a few times. The gene calls are TRBV7-2 and TRBJ2-1; D may be TRBD1 or TRBD2 (6 bases each). Germline assignment: CDR1 SGHTA and CDR2 FQGNSA. With 4 bases removed from V and 14 bases from J, the gap between germline ends came to 24 bases. The CDR3 extends over 15 amino acids. CDR3 sequence reads: CASSSSRPGGGLEFF. In DNA form, the CDR3 reads TGTGCCAGCAGCTCCTCCCGTCCCGGGGGCGGTCTGGAGTTCTTC.

There are a few counts of this clonotype. The chain recombines TRBV20-1 with TRBJ2-1; TRBD2 might be the D (6 bases). The CDR3 runs 15 residues. CDR1 is DFQATT and CDR2 is SNEGSKA in the germline V gene (reference sequence). V was pared by 1 base and J by 6 bases, with 16 bases between. The CDR3 here is CSARAAQRATNEQFF. In nucleotides, the CDR3 is TGCAGTGCTAGAGCGGCCCAGCGGGCGACCAATGAGCAGTTCTTC.

The sample holds many counts of this clonotype. The chain joins TRBV9 to TRBJ1-1; no reliable D call. From germline, CDR1 is SGDLS and CDR2 YYNGEE. The CDR3 spans 15 residues. V lost 4 bases and J lost 4, with 17 bases in between. For the CDR3, the DNA is TGTGCCAGCAGCCCAAAACGTGAAGGGAGCACTGAAGCTTTCTTT. Its translation is CASSPKREGSTEAFF.

This clonotype occurred many times. The V and J genes are TRBV7-9 and TRBJ1-3; 7 bases align to TRBD1. The CDR3 totals 15 residues. The V and J ends lost 5 bases and 0 bases, in that order; junction bases with no gene match: 4. Germline-derived CDR1 and CDR2 are SEHNR and FQNEAQ (reference sequence). This CDR3 is CASSQGQPSGNTIYF. The CDR3 coding sequence is TGTGCCAGCAGCCAGGGACAGCCCTCTGGAAACACCATATATTTT. Based on the CDR3 plus reference TRBV7-9 and TRBJ1-3, the full variable domain is DTGVSQNPRHKITKRGQNVTFRCDPISEHNRLYWYRQTLGQGPEFLTYFQNEAQLEKSRLLSDRFSAERPKGSFSTLEIQRTEQGDSAMYLCASSQGQPSGNTIYFGEGSWLTVV.

This clonotype was picked up many times. The chain recombines TRBV28 with TRBJ1-6; the D is unclear. This CDR3 has 13 amino acids. Germline V gene lookup returns CDR1 MDHEN and CDR2 SYDVKM. V shed 5 bases and J shed 9 bases, with 11 bases lying between them. The CDR3 here is CASSLQVASPLHF. As DNA, the CDR3 is TGTGCCAGCAGTCTCCAGGTAGCTTCACCCCTCCACTTT. The whole variable domain, remainder taken from reference TRBV28 and TRBJ1-6, is DVKVTQSSRYLVKRTGEKVFLECVQDMDHENMFWYRQDPGLGLRLIYFSYDVKMKEKGDIPEGYSVSREKKERFSLILESASTNQTSMYLCASSLQVASPLHFGNGTRLTVT.

V usage is TRBV28 and J usage is TRBJ1-2; 7 positions agree with TRBD1. Germline V gene lookup returns CDR1 MDHEN and CDR2 SYDVKM. J gave up 2 bases and V 5 bases, and 8 bases lay outside the gene matches. This CDR3 is 15 amino acids long. The CDR3 nucleotides are TGTGCCAGCAGTCGCCTACAGGGGTTAAACTATGGCTACACCTTC. The encoded protein is CASSRLQGLNYGYTF.

The table lists this clonotype with a count of one. The chain joins TRBV7-2 to TRBJ2-1, with 10 bases that match TRBD2. The CDR3 spans 16 residues. The V gene end was trimmed by 6 bases and the J gene end by 6 bases; junction bases not matched to a gene: 11. In germline, CDR1 is SGHTA, CDR2 FQGNSA. The CDR3 nucleotides read TGTGCCAGCAGTAGCTTTAGCGGGAGGTACATCAATGAGCAGTTCTTC. As protein: CASSSFSGRYINEQFF.

This clonotype was counted only a few times. The CDR3 loop reads CASSLEDGRESSYEQYF. CDR3 DNA sequence: TGTGCCAGCAGCTTAGAGGACGGGAGGGAGAGCTCCTACGAGCAGTACTTC. The chain couples TRBV7-6 to TRBJ2-7; 8 positions match TRBD2. This CDR3 has 17 residues. CDR1 is SGHVS, CDR2 FNYEAQ, per germline. V shed 1 base and J 0 bases; nucleotides not matched to a gene: 8.

This clonotype was seen ten or more times. The chain has TRBV28 and TRBJ2-7, with TRBD2 identical over 14 bases. The CDR3 contains 21 residues. J lost 0 bases, V lost 5 bases, and 18 bases had no gene match. The germline CDR1 and CDR2 sequences are MDHEN and SYDVKM. In DNA form, the CDR3 reads TGTGCCAGCAGTCCTAGACGGGGACTAGCGGGAGATCCGGTCCTCTCCTACGAGCAGTACTTC. Its translation is CASSPRRGLAGDPVLSYEQYF.

This clonotype was counted ten times or more. The chain uses TRBV4-2 and TRBJ2-3; D may be TRBD1 (6 bases). From germline, CDR1 is LGHNA and CDR2 YNFKEQ. The CDR3 is 14 amino acids. The V gene lost 8 bases and the J gene lost 0 bases, with 12 bases spanning the gap. In DNA, the CDR3 is TGTGCCAGCGGACAGAGTTCTAGCACAGATACGCAGTATTTT. It encodes CASGQSSSTDTQYF.

This chain connects TRBV7-3 to TRBJ2-1; 9 bases fit TRBD2. In germline, CDR1 is SGHTA, CDR2 FQGTGA. Unmatched junction bases numbered 2, after V lost 2 bases and J lost 0 bases. The CDR3 spans 16 residues. This chain's CDR3 is CASSLSSGASYNEQFF. The CDR3 DNA is TGTGCCAGCAGCTTATCTAGCGGGGCCTCCTACAATGAGCAGTTCTTC.

This clonotype turned up a few times. In DNA, the CDR3 is TGTGCCAGCAGCTTAGAGGGGTATTACAATGAGCAGTTCTTC. Protein: CASSLEGYYNEQFF. The rearrangement uses TRBV7-2 and TRBJ2-1; weak D call: TRBD1 (5 bases). Germline V gene lookup returns CDR1 SGHTA and CDR2 FQGNSA. The CDR3 covers 14 residues. The V gene lost 1 base and the J gene lost 4 bases, with 8 bases spanning the gap. Supplemented by reference TRBV7-2 and TRBJ2-1, the full variable domain reads GAGVSQSPSNKVTEKGKDVELRCDPISGHTALYWYRQSLGQGLEFLIYFQGNSAPDKSGLPSDRFSAERTGGSVSTLTIQRTQQEDSAVYLCASSLEGYYNEQFFGPGTRLTVL.

This clonotype turned up a few times. The V call is TRBV3-1, the J call TRBJ2-6; 12 nucleotides align to TRBD1. Germline assignment: CDR1 LGHDT and CDR2 YNNKEL (reference sequence). The CDR3 loop spans 21 amino acids. Germline trimming cut 3 bases from V and 2 bases from J; bases unmatched to any gene: 14. The CDR3 here is CASSHTRDRGPGGAGANVLTF. CDR3 nucleotide sequence: TGTGCCAGCAGCCACACCAGGGACAGGGGGCCCGGTGGGGCTGGGGCCAACGTCCTGACTTTC. Full variable domain (rest looked up from reference TRBV3-1 and TRBJ2-6): DTAVSQTPKYLVTQMGNDKSIKCEQNLGHDTMYWYKQDSKKFLKIMFSYNNKELIINETVPNRFSPKSPDKAHLNLHINSLELGDSAVYFCASSHTRDRGPGGAGANVLTFGAGSRLTVL.

The V and J genes are TRBV20-1 and TRBJ2-7; 9 nucleotides line up with TRBD2. Germline trimming cut 1 base from V and 6 bases from J; bases unmatched to any gene: 10. The CDR3 is 15 residues long. Germline V gives CDR1 DFQATT, CDR2 SNEGSKA (reference sequence). The CDR3 loop is CSARVPIAGAGEQYF. The CDR3 nucleotides read TGCAGTGCTAGAGTCCCAATAGCGGGAGCGGGCGAGCAGTACTTC.

This clonotype has a handful of counts. The chain employs TRBV7-2 and TRBJ2-2, with 10 bases aligning to TRBD2. Germline V gene sequence: CDR1 SGHTA, CDR2 FQGNSA. V was pared by 5 bases and J by 5 bases, with 5 bases of the junction left unmatched. This CDR3 contains 15 residues. The CDR3 here is CASSDPSGRTGELFF. In DNA, the CDR3 is TGTGCCAGCAGCGACCCTAGCGGGAGAACCGGGGAGCTGTTTTTT.

The table lists this clonotype with many counts. The chain employs TRBV27 and TRBJ2-7; the match to TRBD2 covers 13 bases. The length of the CDR3 is 20 residues. The J segment lost 2 bases and the V segment lost 3 bases, leaving 16 bases of the junction unmatched. Germline V gives CDR1 MNHEY, CDR2 SMNVEV (reference sequence). The CDR3 nucleotides read TGTGCCAGCAGTTTTGGTACTAGCGGGAGGGCCAGATCAATCCCCTACGAGCAGTACTTC. It codes for CASSFGTSGRARSIPYEQYF.

This clonotype was recorded at least ten times. J is TRBJ2-3 and V is TRBV4-2; no reliable D call. The CDR3 has 14 amino acids. Germline V gene lookup returns CDR1 LGHNA and CDR2 YNFKEQ. V lost 4 bases to trimming and J lost 0 bases, with 8 bases between them. DNA of the CDR3: TGTGCCAGCAGCCGCAGAACTAGCACAGATACGCAGTATTTT. Translating gives CASSRRTSTDTQYF.

This clonotype was observed a few times. This chain uses TRBV12-3 or TRBV12-4 with TRBJ2-7, with D perhaps TRBD1 or TRBD2 (6 bases each). The CDR3 is made up of 14 amino acids. Between the trimmed V and J ends, which lost 5 bases and 6 bases, there was a span of 17 bases. The CDR3 loop is CASSARAGEVEQYF. The DNA for the CDR3 is TGTGCCAGCAGTGCCCGGGCAGGGGAGGTCGAGCAGTACTTC.

The genes are TRBV12-3 or TRBV12-4 and TRBJ2-5; D is ambiguous. V was clipped by 7 bases and J by 5 bases, with 17 bases between them. The CDR3 runs 14 residues. Here the CDR3 DNA reads TGTGCCAGCACCAGGACCGGGTTTCAGGAGACCCAGTACTTC. As protein: CASTRTGFQETQYF.